This T cell receptor (beta chain) was retrieved from a study of T cell changes during pregnancy in multiple sclerosis. The V segment lost 7 bases and the J segment 9 bases; nucleotides outside the gene matches: 13. In germline, CDR1 is LNHDA, CDR2 SQIVND (reference sequence). CDR3 size: 14 residues. Assay: immunoSEQ multiplex PCR; the TCRdb copy retains only in-frame clones and omits some. The table lists roughly 90,000 clones, around 92% of them singletons. The J gene is TRBJ2-7, the V gene TRBV19; 9 bases agree with TRBD1. The clonotype was recovered from a female donor with multiple sclerosis, enrolled in a pregnancy study. This material consisted of peripheral blood, taken in the third trimester of pregnancy. For the CDR3, the DNA is TGTGCCAGTAATCTACCGGGACAGGGAGGTTGGCAGTACTTC. Translating gives CASNLPGQGGWQYF.